This entry describes one T cell receptor beta chain. Trimming took off 5 bases at V and 6 bases at J, with 13 bases between the two ends. Germline V gives CDR1 PRHDT, CDR2 FYEKMQ (reference sequence). The length of the CDR3 is 13 residues. The sample originates from a study of cytotoxic CD8 clonotypes in ibrutinib-treated CLL. Study-level background: Included were 11 to 12 relapsed/refractory and about 15 treatment-naive patients, of whom around 17 were IGHV unmutated.

Produced via immunoSEQ multiplex PCR; TCRdb's table is partial and in-frame only. This table has around 330,000 clones, about 64% appearing once. The J gene is TRBJ1-1, the V gene TRBV13; no firm D call. The sequence derives from a human donor with chronic lymphocytic leukemia. Specimen: PBMCs, collected after 36 months of ibrutinib treatment. DNA for the CDR3: TGTGCCAGCAGCACAGTAGTCGGTCCTGAAGCTTTCTTT. Its protein is CASSTVVGPEAFF.